Listed below are T cell receptor beta chains from one sample, sequenced in a study of control samples from healthy donors and cancer patients. Sequenced by immunoSEQ multiplex PCR; TCRdb stores in-frame clones only, minus some. The sample carries 350,000 to 450,000 clones, 90% recorded once. The specimen was PBMCs. All receptors derive from a middle-aged man with head and neck cancer. Each CDR3 is given with its conserved first and last residue. D genes are given only for firm matches.

>TRBJ1-2|TRBV5-6|-
CASSLPGGLVYGYTF
TGTGCCAGCAGCCTGCCGGGGGGGCTGGTCTATGGCTACACCTTC
>TRBJ2-5|TRBV12-3/TRBV12-4|-
CASSQGPGVSQYF
TGTGCCAGCAGCCAGGGTCCAGGGGTATCCCAGTACTTC
>TRBJ2-2|TRBV3-1/TRBV3-2|-
CASSQTWTTTSGELFF
TGTGCCAGCAGCCAAACGTGGACTACTACCTCCGGGGAGCTGTTTTTT
>TRBJ1-2|TRBV6-5|TRBD1
CASSYGQGESYGYTF
TGTGCCAGCAGTTATGGACAGGGGGAGAGCTATGGCTACACCTTC
>TRBJ1-5|TRBV6-5|TRBD1
CATVGQEGQPQHF
TGTGCCACCGTCGGACAGGAGGGTCAGCCCCAGCATTTT
>TRBJ2-3|TRBV7-2|TRBD2
CASSLALAGGTDTQYF
TGTGCCAGCAGCTTAGCTCTAGCGGGAGGCACAGATACGCAGTATTTT
>TRBJ1-5|TRBV9|-
CASSAQTEQPQHF
TGTGCCAGCAGCGCCCAGACGGAGCAGCCCCAGCATTTT
>TRBJ2-2|TRBV7-2|-
CASSLRGQNTGELFF
TGTGCCAGCAGCTTAAGGGGCCAGAACACCGGGGAGCTGTTTTTT
>TRBJ2-5|TRBV6-5|TRBD2
CASSYRLAGGQETQYF
TGTGCCAGCAGTTATCGGCTAGCGGGGGGGCAAGAGACCCAGTACTTC
>TRBJ2-3|TRBV5-1|TRBD1
CASSLSLAGGPDTQYF
TGCGCCAGCAGCTTGTCCCTGGCAGGGGGCCCAGATACGCAGTATTTT
>TRBJ2-4|TRBV3-1/TRBV3-2|-
CASSPFYPPQNIQYF
TGTGCCAGCAGCCCGTTTTATCCCCCCCAAAACATTCAGTACTTC
>TRBJ1-4|TRBV6-5|-
CASRSFQATNEKLFF
TGTGCCAGCAGATCATTTCAGGCAACTAATGAAAAACTGTTTTTT
>TRBJ1-5|TRBV2|-
CASSGTDYNQPQHF
TGTGCCAGCAGTGGGACAGACTACAATCAGCCCCAGCATTTT
>TRBJ1-2|TRBV19|-
CASSPNPGVGYGYTF
TGTGCCAGTAGTCCGAACCCAGGGGTCGGCTATGGCTACACCTTC
>TRBJ1-4|TRBV5-1|TRBD1
CASSLTGDNEKLFF
TGCGCCAGCAGCTTGACAGGGGATAATGAAAAACTGTTTTTT
>TRBJ2-7|TRBV4-1|-
CASSQDTGTTYEQYF
TGCGCCAGCAGCCAAGACACCGGGACAACCTACGAGCAGTACTTC
>TRBJ2-7|TRBV28|TRBD1
CASSLRDRSYEQYF
TGTGCCAGCAGTCTCCGGGACAGGTCCTACGAGCAGTACTTC
>TRBJ1-2|TRBV28|TRBD1
CASSSGTGNYGYTF
TGTGCCAGCAGCTCTGGGACAGGGAACTATGGCTACACCTTC